This TCR beta chain was documented in a study of long-term antiretroviral therapy in people with HIV. In the study overall: The earliest specimens came about a decade ahead of the 2015 immediate-ART recommendation.

Study results and limitations: Across all time points, the repertoire was dominated by clones that expanded before ART.

The CDR3 spans 15 residues. Germline V CDR1 and CDR2: MNHNY, SVGAGI (reference sequence). Trimming cost V 0 bases and J 4 bases, with 13 bases left between them. To note about this clone: Antigen unknown.

The immunoSEQ assay was v3.0, run at survey level. TCRdb keeps only in-frame clones here, not all; method: immunoSEQ multiplex PCR. The top ten hold 9.5% to 10% of the sample, which has 25,000 to 35,000 clones, approximately 88% seen once. The study used samples holding about 0.9-10 million cryopreserved PBMC before DNA extraction. The source of this sequence is a man aged 25-45 years with HIV. The material sequenced was unsorted PBMCs, taken nearly 2.9 years after starting antiretroviral therapy. J is TRBJ2-7 and V is TRBV6-6; no clear D. The CDR3 sequence: CASSYSWEIGYEQYF. The CDR3 DNA is TGTGCCAGCAGTTACTCCTGGGAAATCGGATACGAGCAGTACTTC.